The 21 T cell receptor beta chains in this list originate from one sample, sequenced in a study of Ad26.COV2.S vaccination and SARS-CoV-2 variants. Repertoires were generated with immunoSEQ multiplex PCR, while TCRdb's copy carries only in-frame clones and drops some. Seen here are around 380,000 clones, about 85% observed once, and the top ten hold roughly 3%. As for treatment: around 19 received Ad26.COV2.S at low or high dose, single or two shots; a few received placebo; per-sample allocation not given. Vaccine and placebo recipients were sampled on day 63 after the first injection. Source: peripheral blood, taken in a trial of Ad26.COV2.S vaccine versus placebo. The receptors here all came from a person aged 18-65 years who received the Ad26.COV2.S COVID-19 vaccine or a placebo.

The rearrangement links TRBV5-4 to TRBJ2-1; the match to TRBD2 covers 7 bases. Looked up from germline, CDR1 is SGHNT and CDR2 is YYREEE (reference sequence). The V and J ends lost 2 bases and 8 bases, in that order; junction bases with no gene match: 4. The CDR3 consists of 13 residues. CDR3 in DNA: TGTGCCAGCAGCTTAGGACTAGTCGATGAGCAGTTCTTC. It yields the protein CASSLGLVDEQFF.

The genes are TRBV7-2 and TRBJ2-5, with D perhaps assigned TRBD1 or TRBD2 (7 bases each). The CDR3 is 13 residues long. Trimming removed 3 bases from V and 5 bases from J, with 10 bases in between. The germline gives CDR1 SGHTA, CDR2 FQGNSA. The CDR3: CASSFQGGETQYF. The CDR3 DNA reads as TGTGCCAGCAGCTTTCAGGGGGGGGAGACCCAGTACTTC.

CDR3 in amino acids: CASSPHLSETQYF. The CDR3 DNA is TGCGCCAGCAGCCCTCATCTTTCGGAGACCCAGTACTTC. The V gene is TRBV5-1, the J gene TRBJ2-5; D unresolved. The CDR3 spans 13 residues. Trimming removed 4 bases at V and 5 bases at J, with 12 bases between. CDR1 and CDR2 (germline): SGHRS, YFSETQ.

The chain combines TRBV19 with TRBJ1-1; D gene unclear. The CDR3 loop spans 14 amino acids. Trimming stripped 7 bases from V and 4 bases from J, with 16 bases between. Germline V gene sequence: CDR1 LNHDA, CDR2 SQIVND (reference sequence). CDR3 loop: CASKWLPGFTEAFF. The CDR3 DNA follows: TGTGCCAGTAAATGGCTTCCGGGATTCACTGAAGCTTTCTTT.

The chain joins TRBV4-3 to TRBJ2-7; weak D call: TRBD2 (6 bases). CDR3 length: 15 amino acids. Germline V lookup: CDR1 LGHNA, CDR2 YSLEER. V gave up 0 bases and J gave up 6 bases, with 15 bases separating them. The CDR3 region is CASSQEVERGGEQYF. The CDR3 nucleotides are TGCGCCAGCAGCCAAGAGGTAGAGAGGGGAGGCGAGCAGTACTTC.

The chain recombines TRBV3-1 (or the pseudogene TRBV3-2) with TRBJ2-7; the match to TRBD1 covers 7 bases. Per germline, CDR1 LGHDT and CDR2 YNNKEL (reference sequence). The CDR3 loop spans 15 amino acids. V was clipped by 0 bases and J by 5 bases; unmatched bases: 7. The CDR3 region has the DNA TGTGCCAGCAGCCAAGAGAACAGGGGATTCGACGAGCAGTACTTC. It codes for CASSQENRGFDEQYF.

The chain joins TRBV5-4 to TRBJ1-5; the D gene is possibly TRBD1 (5 bases). Germline loops: CDR1 SGHNT, CDR2 YYREEE (reference sequence). The V end lost 3 bases, the J end lost 3 bases, and 10 bases lay between the germline ends. This CDR3 comprises 14 residues. The CDR3 loop reads CASSSRGDNQPQHF. CDR3 bases: TGTGCCAGCAGCTCTCGGGGGGACAATCAGCCCCAGCATTTT.

The chain carries TRBV5-1 and TRBJ1-6; 7 bases match TRBD1. The CDR3 loop spans 16 amino acids. J lost 6 bases, V lost 0 bases, and 6 bases had no gene match. The germline V gene encodes CDR1 SGHRS and CDR2 YFSETQ. The DNA of the CDR3 is TGCGCCAGCAGCTTGGAGACAGGGAGGAGTAATTCACCCCTCCACTTT. Protein product: CASSLETGRSNSPLHF.

This clone has only a few counts. This chain connects TRBV30 to TRBJ1-6; D ambiguous. The CDR3 runs to 16 residues. Germline CDR1 reads GTSNPN; CDR2 reads SVGIG (reference sequence). Trimming took 1 base from V and 6 from J, leaving 16 bases between them. The CDR3 region is CAWSADGLFGNSPLHF. CDR3 DNA sequence: TGTGCCTGGAGTGCGGACGGCTTATTTGGTAATTCACCCCTCCACTTT.

The chain employs TRBV10-1 and TRBJ2-5; D is tentatively TRBD1 or TRBD2 (7 bases each). V was clipped by 5 bases and J by 5 bases, with 15 bases between them. Germline V CDR1 and CDR2: WNHNN, SYGVQD (reference sequence). The CDR3 consists of 14 residues. The CDR3 sequence is CASSQGGVGETQYF. CDR3 nucleotides: TGCGCCAGCAGTCAGGGGGGGGTCGGGGAGACCCAGTACTTC.

The rearrangement links TRBV7-8 to TRBJ1-1, with D unresolved. The CDR3 runs to 12 residues. Trimming took 7 bases from V and 4 from J, leaving 10 bases between them. Per germline, CDR1 SGHVS and CDR2 FQNEAQ. Written as DNA, the CDR3 is TGTGCCAGCACCCCAGCGGGCACTGAAGCTTTCTTT. Translation: CASTPAGTEAFF.

This rearrangement joins TRBV5-4 to TRBJ2-3; D may be TRBD2 (5 bases). The CDR3 is made up of 14 amino acids. The germline V gene has CDR1 SGHNT and CDR2 YYREEE (reference sequence). Trimming took 6 bases from V and 5 from J, leaving 16 bases between them. CDR3 region: CASNLGGGIDTQYF. CDR3 DNA sequence: TGTGCCAGCAACTTAGGAGGTGGGATAGATACGCAGTATTTT.

The chain is built from TRBV4-1 and TRBJ1-1; D ambiguous. V gave up 0 bases and J gave up 0 bases, with 5 bases separating them. The length of the CDR3 is 14 residues. Germline lookup yields CDR1 MGHRA and CDR2 YSYEKL. CDR3 residues: CASSQDSVNTEAFF. The CDR3 region has the DNA TGCGCCAGCAGCCAAGACAGTGTGAACACTGAAGCTTTCTTT.

This chain links TRBV14 with TRBJ1-2; D not resolved. Germline lookup yields CDR1 SGHDN and CDR2 FVKESK. V gave up 3 bases and J gave up 8 bases, with 13 bases separating them. This CDR3 contains 13 residues. CDR3 sequence: CASSHGEGLGYTF. The CDR3 coding sequence is TGTGCCAGCAGCCACGGAGAAGGTTTGGGCTACACCTTC.

The chain has TRBV7-9 and TRBJ1-5, with 9 bases fitting TRBD1. This CDR3 has 15 amino acids. V lost 2 bases to trimming and J lost 4 bases; unmatched junction nucleotides: 3. CDR1 is SEHNR and CDR2 is FQNEAQ in the germline V gene (reference sequence). CDR3 amino acids: CASSLRGQGNQPQHF. CDR3 nucleotides: TGTGCCAGCAGCTTACGGGGACAGGGTAATCAGCCCCAGCATTTT.

The rearrangement links TRBV7-9 to TRBJ1-2; maybe TRBD1 (5 bases). The CDR3 consists of 14 residues. Looked up from germline, CDR1 is SEHNR and CDR2 is FQNEAQ (reference sequence). V was clipped by 2 bases and J by 6 bases, with 13 bases between them. The CDR3 loop reads CASSLTQGSDGYTF. The CDR3, as DNA: TGTGCCAGCAGCTTAACTCAGGGCAGCGATGGCTACACCTTC.

CDR3 DNA sequence: TGTGCCAGCAGCCTTGACAGGGAAGGTCAGCCCCAGCATTTT. The encoded protein is CASSLDREGQPQHF. The chain combines TRBV27 with TRBJ1-5; TRBD1 matches at 7 bases. The V segment lost 6 bases and the J segment 6 bases; nucleotides outside the gene matches: 8. Germline V gene lookup returns CDR1 MNHEY and CDR2 SMNVEV (reference sequence). CDR3 length: 14 amino acids.

The gene calls are TRBV12-5 and TRBJ1-6; D not resolved. Per the germline V gene, CDR1 is LGHNT and CDR2 is FRNRAP. The length of the CDR3 is 11 residues. V was pared by 6 bases and J by 9 bases, with 6 bases between. CDR3 protein: CASGALSPLHF. In nucleotides, the CDR3 is TGTGCTAGTGGGGCCCTTTCACCCCTCCACTTT.

CDR3 region: CASSTTGNTEAFF. The CDR3 nucleotides are TGTGCCAGCAGTACCACAGGGAACACTGAAGCTTTCTTT. The chain joins TRBV13 to TRBJ1-1; TRBD1 is a possible D gene (5 bases). CDR1 and CDR2 (germline): PRHDT, FYEKMQ (reference sequence). CDR3 size: 13 residues. Trimming shortened V by 6 bases and J by 1 base, and 9 bases separated the two germline ends.

This chain uses TRBV19 with TRBJ1-4; D might be TRBD1 (6 bases). Between the trimmed V and J ends, which lost 10 bases and 0 bases, there was a span of 12 bases. CDR3 length: 14 amino acids. Per germline, CDR1 LNHDA and CDR2 SQIVND (reference sequence). The CDR3 loop reads CATRGGATNEKLFF. The CDR3 DNA reads as TGTGCCACCCGGGGGGGCGCAACTAATGAAAAACTGTTTTTT.

The rearrangement joins TRBV19 to TRBJ1-5; the D is unclear. Trimming cost V 3 bases and J 0 bases, with 3 bases left between them. This CDR3 has 13 amino acids. Germline V gene sequence: CDR1 LNHDA, CDR2 SQIVND (reference sequence). CDR3 nucleotide sequence: TGTGCCAGTAGTATGGATAGCAATCAGCCCCAGCATTTT. This gives the protein CASSMDSNQPQHF.